The clone carrying this TCR beta chain has a single count. The data were taken from a study of T cell changes during pregnancy in multiple sclerosis. Sequencing used immunoSEQ multiplex PCR; TCRdb keeps in-frame clones, though not all of them. The sample lists tens of thousands of clones; around nine tenths were seen once. Germline V gives CDR1 SQVTM, CDR2 ANQGSEA. V shed 0 bases, J shed 0 bases, and the junction held 4 bases outside the gene matches. This CDR3 comprises 15 residues. The clonotype comes from a female donor with multiple sclerosis, enrolled in a pregnancy study. The material was CD8+ T cells from peripheral blood mononuclear cells, obtained before pregnancy. The V gene is TRBV29-1, the J gene TRBJ2-7, with TRBD1 identical over 8 bases. CDR3 in DNA: TGCAGCGTTGAAGAGGCAGGGGGCCGCTCCTACGAGCAGTACTTC. Translation: CSVEEAGGRSYEQYF.